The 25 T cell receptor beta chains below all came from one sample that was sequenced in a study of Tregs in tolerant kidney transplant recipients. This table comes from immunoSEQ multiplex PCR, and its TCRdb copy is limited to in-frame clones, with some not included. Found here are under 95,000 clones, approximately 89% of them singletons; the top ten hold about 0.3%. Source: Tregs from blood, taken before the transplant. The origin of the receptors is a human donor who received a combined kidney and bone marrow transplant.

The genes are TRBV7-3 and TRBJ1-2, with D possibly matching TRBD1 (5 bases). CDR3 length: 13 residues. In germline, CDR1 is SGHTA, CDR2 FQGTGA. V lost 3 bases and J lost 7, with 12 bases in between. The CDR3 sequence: CASSFDGAAGYTF. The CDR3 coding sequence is TGTGCCAGCAGCTTCGACGGGGCGGCTGGCTACACCTTC.

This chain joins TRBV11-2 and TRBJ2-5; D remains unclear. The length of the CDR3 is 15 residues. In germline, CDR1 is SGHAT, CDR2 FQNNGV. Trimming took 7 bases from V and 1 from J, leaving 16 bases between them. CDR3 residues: CASTQSKGSQETQYF. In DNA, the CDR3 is TGTGCCAGCACCCAGAGTAAGGGTTCCCAAGAGACCCAGTACTTC.

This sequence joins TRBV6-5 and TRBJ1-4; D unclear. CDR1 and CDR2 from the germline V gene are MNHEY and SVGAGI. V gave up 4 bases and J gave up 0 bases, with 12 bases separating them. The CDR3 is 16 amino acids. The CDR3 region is CASSSSSAATNEKLFF. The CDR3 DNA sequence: TGTGCCAGCAGTTCTTCCAGTGCTGCAACTAATGAAAAACTGTTTTTT.

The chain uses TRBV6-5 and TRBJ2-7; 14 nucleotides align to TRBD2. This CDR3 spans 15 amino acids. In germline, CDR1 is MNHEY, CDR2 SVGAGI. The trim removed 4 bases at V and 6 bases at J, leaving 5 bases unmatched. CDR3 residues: CASSSTSGRVGEQYF. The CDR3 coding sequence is TGTGCCAGCAGTTCGACTAGCGGGAGGGTCGGCGAGCAGTACTTC.

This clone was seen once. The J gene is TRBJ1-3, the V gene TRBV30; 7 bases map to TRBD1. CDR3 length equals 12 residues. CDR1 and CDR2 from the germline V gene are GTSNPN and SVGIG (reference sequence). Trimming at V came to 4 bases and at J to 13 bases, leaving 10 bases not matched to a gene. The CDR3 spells CAWTRQGSVIYF. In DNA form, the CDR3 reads TGTGCCTGGACTAGACAGGGATCCGTAATATATTTT.

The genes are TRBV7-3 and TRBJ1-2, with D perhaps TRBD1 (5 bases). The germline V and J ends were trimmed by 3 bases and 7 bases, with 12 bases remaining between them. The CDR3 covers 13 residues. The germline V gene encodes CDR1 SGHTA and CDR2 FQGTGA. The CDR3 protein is CASSFTTDGGYTF. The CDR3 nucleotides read TGTGCCAGCAGCTTTACGACAGACGGTGGCTACACCTTC.

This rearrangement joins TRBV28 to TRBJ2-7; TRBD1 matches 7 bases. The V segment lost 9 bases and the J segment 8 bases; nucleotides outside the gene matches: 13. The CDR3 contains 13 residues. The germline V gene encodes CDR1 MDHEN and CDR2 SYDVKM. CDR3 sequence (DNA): TGTGCCAGTTCCACAGGGGCCTGGCCCAAGCAGTACTTC. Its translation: CASSTGAWPKQYF. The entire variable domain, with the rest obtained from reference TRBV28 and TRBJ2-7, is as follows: DVKVTQSSRYLVKRTGEKVFLECVQDMDHENMFWYRQDPGLGLRLIYFSYDVKMKEKGDIPEGYSVSREKKERFSLILESASTNQTSMYLCASSTGAWPKQYFGPGTRLTVT.

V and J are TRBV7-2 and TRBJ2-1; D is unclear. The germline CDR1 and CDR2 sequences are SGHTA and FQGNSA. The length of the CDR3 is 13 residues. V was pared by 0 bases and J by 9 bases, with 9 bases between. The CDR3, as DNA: TGTGCCAGCAGCTTAGCGTCGTGGAGTGAGCAGTTCTTC. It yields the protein CASSLASWSEQFF. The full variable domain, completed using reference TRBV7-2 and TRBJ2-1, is GAGVSQSPSNKVTEKGKDVELRCDPISGHTALYWYRQSLGQGLEFLIYFQGNSAPDKSGLPSDRFSAERTGGSVSTLTIQRTQQEDSAVYLCASSLASWSEQFFGPGTRLTVL.

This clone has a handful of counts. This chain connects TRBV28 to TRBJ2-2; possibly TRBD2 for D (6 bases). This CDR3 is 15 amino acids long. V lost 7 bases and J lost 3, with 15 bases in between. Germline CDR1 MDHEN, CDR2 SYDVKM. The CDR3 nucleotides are TGTGCCAGCACCTTGGGGGGTGTGGACACCGGGGAGCTGTTTTTT. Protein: CASTLGGVDTGELFF.

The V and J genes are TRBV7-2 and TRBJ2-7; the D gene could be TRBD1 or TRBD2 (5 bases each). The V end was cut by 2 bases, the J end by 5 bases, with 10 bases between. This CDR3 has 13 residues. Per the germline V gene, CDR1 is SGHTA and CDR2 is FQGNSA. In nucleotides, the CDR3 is TGTGCCAGCAGCTTAACCAGGGACCACGAGCAGTACTTC. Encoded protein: CASSLTRDHEQYF.

The CDR3 DNA sequence: TGTGCCTGGAGTGTTCGGGGGAGAGACTACAATGAGCAGTTCTTC. Translating it yields CAWSVRGRDYNEQFF. The chain couples TRBV30 to TRBJ2-1, with D perhaps matching TRBD2 (6 bases). This CDR3 contains 15 residues. In germline, CDR1 is GTSNPN, CDR2 SVGIG (reference sequence). Between the trimmed V and J ends, which lost 0 bases and 3 bases, there was a span of 12 bases. Looking up the rest from reference TRBV30 and TRBJ2-1 gives the full variable domain: SQTIHQWPATLVQPVGSPLSLECTVEGTSNPNLYWYRQAAGRGLQLLFYSVGIGQISSEVPQNLSASRPQDRQFILSSKKLLLSDSGFYLCAWSVRGRDYNEQFFGPGTRLTVL.

CDR3 sequence (DNA): TGTGCCAGCAGCTTGGCCTTGACAGACCGGGTCCTGACTTTC. It is translated as CASSLALTDRVLTF. This chain uses TRBV7-9 with TRBJ2-6; possible D gene TRBD1, 5 bases. This CDR3 has 14 amino acids. The V and J ends lost 3 bases and 13 bases respectively, with 16 bases between them. Germline CDR1 is SEHNR and CDR2 is FQNEAQ (reference sequence).

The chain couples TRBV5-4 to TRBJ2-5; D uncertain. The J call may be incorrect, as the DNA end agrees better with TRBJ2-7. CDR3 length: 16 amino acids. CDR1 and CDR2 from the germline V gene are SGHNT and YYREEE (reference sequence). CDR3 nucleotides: TGTGCCAGCAGCTTGGATGCGGCCCCAAATATTTACGAGCAGTACTTC. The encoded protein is CASSLDAAPNIYEQYF.

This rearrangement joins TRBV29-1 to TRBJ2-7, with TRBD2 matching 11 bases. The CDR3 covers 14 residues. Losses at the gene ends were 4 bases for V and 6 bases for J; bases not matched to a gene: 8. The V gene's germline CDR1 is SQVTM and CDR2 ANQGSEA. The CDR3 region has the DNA TGCAGCGTTGGTAGCGGGAGGGCCTCCAGCGAGCAGTACTTC. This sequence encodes CSVGSGRASSEQYF.

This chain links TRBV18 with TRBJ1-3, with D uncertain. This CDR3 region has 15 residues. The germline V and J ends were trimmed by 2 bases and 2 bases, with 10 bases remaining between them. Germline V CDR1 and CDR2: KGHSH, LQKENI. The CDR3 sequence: CASSPSKATGNTIYF. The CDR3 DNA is TGTGCCAGCTCACCATCGAAGGCTACTGGAAACACCATATATTTT.

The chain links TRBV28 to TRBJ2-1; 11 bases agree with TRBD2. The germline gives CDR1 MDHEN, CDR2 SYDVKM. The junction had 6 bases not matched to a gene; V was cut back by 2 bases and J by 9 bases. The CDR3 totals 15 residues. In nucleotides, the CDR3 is TGTGCCAGCAGTTTAATGCTAGCGGGAGGCGGTGAGCAGTTCTTC. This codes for CASSLMLAGGGEQFF.

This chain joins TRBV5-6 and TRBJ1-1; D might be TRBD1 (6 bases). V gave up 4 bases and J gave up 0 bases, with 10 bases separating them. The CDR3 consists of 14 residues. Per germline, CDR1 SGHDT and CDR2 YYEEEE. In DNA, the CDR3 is TGTGCCAGCAGCAAGGACAGACTGAACACTGAAGCTTTCTTT. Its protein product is CASSKDRLNTEAFF.

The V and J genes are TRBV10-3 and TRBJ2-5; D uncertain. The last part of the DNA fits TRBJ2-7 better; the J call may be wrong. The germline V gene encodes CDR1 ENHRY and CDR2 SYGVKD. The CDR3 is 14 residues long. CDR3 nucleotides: TGTGCCATCAGTGAGGTCAGACGTCCCTACGAGCAGTACTTC. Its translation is CAISEVRRPYEQYF.

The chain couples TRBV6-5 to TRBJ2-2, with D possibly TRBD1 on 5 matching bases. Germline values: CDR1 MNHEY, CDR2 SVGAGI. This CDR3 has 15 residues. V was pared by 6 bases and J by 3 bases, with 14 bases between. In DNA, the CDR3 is TGTGCCAGCAGCTACGCGGACACATACACCGGGGAGCTGTTTTTT. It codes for CASSYADTYTGELFF.

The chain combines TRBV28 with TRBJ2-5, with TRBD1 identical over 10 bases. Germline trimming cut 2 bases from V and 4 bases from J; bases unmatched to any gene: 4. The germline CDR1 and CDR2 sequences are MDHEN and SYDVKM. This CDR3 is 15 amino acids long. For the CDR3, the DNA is TGTGCCAGCAGTTTACGACAGGGGGCGCGAGAGACCCAGTACTTC. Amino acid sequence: CASSLRQGARETQYF.

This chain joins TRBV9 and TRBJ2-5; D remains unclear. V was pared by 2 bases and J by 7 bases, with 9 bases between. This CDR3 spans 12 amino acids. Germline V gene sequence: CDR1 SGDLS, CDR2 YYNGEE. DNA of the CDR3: TGTGCCAGCAGCGTCTATCTAGGGACCCAGTACTTC. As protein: CASSVYLGTQYF.

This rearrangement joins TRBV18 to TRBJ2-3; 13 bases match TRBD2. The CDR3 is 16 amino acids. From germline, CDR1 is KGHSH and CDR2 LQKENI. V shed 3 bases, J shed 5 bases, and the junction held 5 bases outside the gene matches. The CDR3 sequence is CASSPGLAGLVDTQYF. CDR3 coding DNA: TGTGCCAGCTCACCGGGACTAGCGGGATTGGTAGATACGCAGTATTTT. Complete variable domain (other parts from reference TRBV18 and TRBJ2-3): NAGVMQNPRHLVRRRGQEARLRCSPMKGHSHVYWYRQLPEEGLKFMVYLQKENIIDESGMPKERFSAEFPKEGPSILRIQQVVRGDSAAYFCASSPGLAGLVDTQYFGPGTRLTVL.

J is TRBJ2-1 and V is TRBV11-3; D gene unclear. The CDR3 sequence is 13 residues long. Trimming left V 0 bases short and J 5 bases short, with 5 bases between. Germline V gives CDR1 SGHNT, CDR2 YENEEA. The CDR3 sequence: CASSLDEHNEQFF. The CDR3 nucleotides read TGTGCCAGCAGCTTAGACGAGCACAATGAGCAGTTCTTC. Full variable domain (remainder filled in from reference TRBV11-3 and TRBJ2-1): EAGVVQSPRYKIIEKKQPVAFWCNPISGHNTLYWYLQNLGQGPELLIRYENEEAVDDSQLPKDRFSAERLKGVDSTLKIQPAELGDSAVYLCASSLDEHNEQFFGPGTRLTVL.

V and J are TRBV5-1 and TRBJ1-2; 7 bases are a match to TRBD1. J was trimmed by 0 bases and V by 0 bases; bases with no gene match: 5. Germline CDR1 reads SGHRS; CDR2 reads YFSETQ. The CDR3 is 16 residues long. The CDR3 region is CASSLGPGGANYGYTF. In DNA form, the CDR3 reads TGCGCCAGCAGCTTGGGACCAGGGGGAGCTAACTATGGCTACACCTTC.

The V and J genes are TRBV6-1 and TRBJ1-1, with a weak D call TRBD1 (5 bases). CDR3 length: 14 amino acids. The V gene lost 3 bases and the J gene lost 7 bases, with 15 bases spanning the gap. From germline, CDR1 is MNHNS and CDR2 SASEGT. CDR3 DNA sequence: TGTGCCAGCAGTGATCTCTTGACAGCCTTTGAAGCTTTCTTT. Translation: CASSDLLTAFEAFF.